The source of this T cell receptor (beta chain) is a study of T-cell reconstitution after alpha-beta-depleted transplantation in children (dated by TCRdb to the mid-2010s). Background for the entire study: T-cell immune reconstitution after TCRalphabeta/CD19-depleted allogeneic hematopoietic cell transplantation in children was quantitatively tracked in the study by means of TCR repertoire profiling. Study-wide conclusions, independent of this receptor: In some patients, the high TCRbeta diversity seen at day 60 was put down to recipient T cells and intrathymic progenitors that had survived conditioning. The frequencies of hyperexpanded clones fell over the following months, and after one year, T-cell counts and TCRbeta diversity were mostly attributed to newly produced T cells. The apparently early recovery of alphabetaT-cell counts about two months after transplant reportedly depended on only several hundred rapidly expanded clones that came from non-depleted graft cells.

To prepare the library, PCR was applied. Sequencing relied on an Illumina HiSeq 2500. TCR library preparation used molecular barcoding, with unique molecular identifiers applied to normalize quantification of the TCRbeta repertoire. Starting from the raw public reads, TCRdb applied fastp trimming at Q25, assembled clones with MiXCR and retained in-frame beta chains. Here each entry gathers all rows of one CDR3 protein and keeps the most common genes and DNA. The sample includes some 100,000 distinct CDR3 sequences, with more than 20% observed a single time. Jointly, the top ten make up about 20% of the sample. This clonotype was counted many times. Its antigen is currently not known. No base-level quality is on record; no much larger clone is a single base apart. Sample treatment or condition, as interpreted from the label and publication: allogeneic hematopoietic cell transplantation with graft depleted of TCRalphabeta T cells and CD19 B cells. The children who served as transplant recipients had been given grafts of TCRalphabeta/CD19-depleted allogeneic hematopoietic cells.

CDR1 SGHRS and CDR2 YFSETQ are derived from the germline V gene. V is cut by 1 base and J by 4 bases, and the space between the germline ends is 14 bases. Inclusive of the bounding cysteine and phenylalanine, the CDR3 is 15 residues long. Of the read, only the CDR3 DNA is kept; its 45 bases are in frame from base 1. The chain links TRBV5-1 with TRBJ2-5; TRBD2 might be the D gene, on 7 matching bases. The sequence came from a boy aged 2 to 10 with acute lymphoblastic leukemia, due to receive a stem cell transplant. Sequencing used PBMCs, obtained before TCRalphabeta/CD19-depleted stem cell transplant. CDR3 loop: CASSLRGGLGETQYF. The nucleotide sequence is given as TGCGCCAGCAGCTTGAGGGGGGGCTTGGGAGAGACCCAGTACTTC.